The sequence of this T cell receptor (beta chain) was determined in a study of shared clonotypes between healthy human individuals. Findings and caveats of the study: Read depth was anticipated to influence clonotype sharing among donors.

The CDR3 has 15 amino acids. The trim removed 3 bases at V and 6 bases at J, leaving 10 bases unmatched. CDR1 and CDR2 from the germline V gene are MDHEN and SYDVKM. Worth noting for this clone: Its specificity is not known.

A deep-level run was used for the assay. The table came from immunoSEQ multiplex PCR; TCRdb's copy has only in-frame clones and leaves some out. This sample has 450,000 to 650,000 clones, with around 81% found just once. This clonotype originated in a woman between 35 and 50 years old in good health. Some clones in this sample may be carry-over from other donors' samples. Sequencing was carried out using PBMCs. The chain links TRBV28 to TRBJ1-1, with 7 bases fitting TRBD1. CDR3 DNA: TGTGCCAGCAGTTTTCCCGGACAGGCGGGCGCTGAAGCTTTCTTT. Translating it yields CASSFPGQAGAEAFF.